This is a list of T cell receptor beta chains from one sample in a study of tumor-infiltrating lymphocytes in primary liver carcinoma. TCRdb re-called the multiplex PCR reads through MiXCR, storing one row per CDR3 protein. The sample includes some 320,000 distinct CDR3 sequences, roughly 60% seen only once; the top ten take roughly 9%. Sequencing used peripheral blood. The receptors derive from a man between 40 and 49 years old with primary liver carcinoma and hepatitis B virus infection. Each CDR3 is given without its conserved first and last residue. The order of the fields is V gene, CDR3 protein.

v_gene: TRBV7-9; CDR3aa: ASSSGANQPQH
v_gene: TRBV10-3; CDR3aa: AIRAGERYNEQF
v_gene: TRBV11-2; CDR3aa: VSSPQSNTEAF
v_gene: TRBV7-6; CDR3aa: ASSSYSHEQF
v_gene: TRBV5-1; CDR3aa: ASSFSGGTGTQY
v_gene: TRBV28; CDR3aa: ANSASGGGKPQH
v_gene: TRBV11-2; CDR3aa: AGSRTGTSGDEQF
v_gene: TRBV6-2/TRBV6-3; CDR3aa: ASRLTENAEVF
v_gene: TRBV6-5; CDR3aa: ASSSETGNDSPLH
v_gene: TRBV5-4; CDR3aa: ASSLTGREQY
v_gene: TRBV28; CDR3aa: ASSLRQGYEQY
v_gene: TRBV11-2; CDR3aa: ASGKRTDNEQF
v_gene: TRBV11-2; CDR3aa: ASSLNLRGEKLF
v_gene: TRBV11-3; CDR3aa: VSNLTPTEQF
v_gene: TRBV11-2; CDR3aa: ASSDSTPQEREWDYEQY
v_gene: TRBV29-1; CDR3aa: TLGGDPSDEQF
v_gene: TRBV6-6; CDR3aa: ASSTLAGGADNEQF
v_gene: TRBV28; CDR3aa: ASIRTNTEAF
v_gene: TRBV6-2/TRBV6-3; CDR3aa: ASTPRTTDTQY
v_gene: TRBV29-1; CDR3aa: SIDREGAPYERY
v_gene: TRBV12-3/TRBV12-4; CDR3aa: ASSPGGSSDMQY
v_gene: TRBV7-8; CDR3aa: ASEDRGTDTQY
v_gene: TRBV7-9; CDR3aa: ASRSGTRGSHEQF
v_gene: TRBV30; CDR3aa: AWSVEHRIAEAF
v_gene: TRBV5-6; CDR3aa: ASSLGTVLNTGELF
v_gene: TRBV29-1; CDR3aa: SVEEIRGWGSYT
v_gene: TRBV29-1; CDR3aa: NVEPSGTSGRNEQF
v_gene: TRBV6-6; CDR3aa: ASSRDRGGTDTWY
v_gene: TRBV28; CDR3aa: ASSPNRDGRTEAF
v_gene: TRBV5-5; CDR3aa: ASSLGPVMEHNQPQH
v_gene: TRBV5-4; CDR3aa: ASSAQGEAF
v_gene: TRBV11-2; CDR3aa: VSSLDGRRNTEAF
v_gene: TRBV10-3; CDR3aa: AIGGGALTLSGNTIY
v_gene: TRBV5-5; CDR3aa: ACSRDPKSNQPQH
v_gene: TRBV12-3/TRBV12-4; CDR3aa: ASPRTGRFGELF
v_gene: TRBV28; CDR3aa: ARSPRRVEETQY
v_gene: TRBV28; CDR3aa: ASSLGGAQNQPQR
v_gene: TRBV6-2/TRBV6-3; CDR3aa: ASSPETGGFGGNQPQH
v_gene: TRBV5-4; CDR3aa: TSSRGTIGDTQY